Listed here are 29 T cell receptor beta chains from one sample, sequenced in a study of T cells in Graves' hyperthyroidism and ophthalmopathy. Amplification of TCR beta CDR3 regions used RNA as the template. Primed by the HTBI set, a first-round RT-PCR was run on the TCR CDR3. Using its own MiXCR run on the multiplex PCR reads, TCRdb lists one record per CDR3 protein. The table has about 250,000 distinct CDR3 sequences, over 20% seen once; the top ten hold around 64%. Material for sequencing was blood. These receptors came from a man under 40 with Graves' ophthalmopathy.

This clonotype was seen ten or more times. V is TRBV12-3 or TRBV12-4 and J is TRBJ2-2; 8 bases are shared with TRBD2. The CDR3 length is 14 residues. V lost 6 bases, J lost 6 bases, and 6 bases stayed unmatched. The CDR3 here is CASSGGGYAGELFF. The CDR3 bases are TGTGCCAGCAGCGGGGGGGGTTACGCCGGGGAGCTGTTTTTT.

Ten or more counts support this clonotype. The chain carries TRBV5-1 and TRBJ2-7; 8 bases agree with TRBD2. V was pared by 4 bases and J by 5 bases, with 5 bases of the junction left unmatched. CDR1 is SGHRS and CDR2 is YFSETQ in the germline V gene. There are 13 residues in the CDR3. CDR3 residues: CASSGTSFHEQYF. CDR3 nucleotides: TGCGCCAGCAGCGGGACTAGTTTTCACGAGCAGTACTTC.

The J gene is TRBJ2-5, the V gene TRBV27, with 10 bases identical to TRBD1. Looked up from germline, CDR1 is MNHEY and CDR2 is SMNVEV (reference sequence). This CDR3 is built from 15 residues. Trimming removed 6 bases from V and 4 bases from J; junction bases left unmatched: 8. The CDR3 reads CASSRTDRGRETQYF. The CDR3 coding sequence is TGTGCCAGCAGCCGGACGGACAGGGGGAGAGAGACCCAGTACTTC.

The chain employs TRBV6-1 and TRBJ2-5; 10 bases fit TRBD2. Germline loops: CDR1 MNHNS, CDR2 SASEGT. This CDR3 is 15 amino acids long. Trimming took 5 bases from V and 4 from J; bases not matched to a gene: 7. The CDR3 bases are TGTGCCAGCAGTTATGGAGCGGGAGGGGGAGAGACCCAGTACTTC. It yields the protein CASSYGAGGGETQYF.

This clonotype came up a few times. The V gene is TRBV2, the J gene TRBJ1-5, with D tentatively TRBD1 (6 bases). V gave up 1 base and J gave up 1 base, with 11 bases separating them. CDR1 is SNHLY, CDR2 FYNNEI, per germline. This CDR3 region has 16 residues. The DNA for the CDR3 is TGTGCCAGCAGTGAAGGGACAGCCCTGAGCAATCAGCCCCAGCATTTT. This gives the protein CASSEGTALSNQPQHF.

The J gene is TRBJ2-3, the V gene TRBV30; D not resolved. The CDR3 runs to 10 residues. Germline CDR1 reads GTSNPN; CDR2 reads SVGIG (reference sequence). Trimming pared 5 bases from V and 1 base from J, leaving 1 base between. The CDR3 DNA reads TGTGCCTGGGGCACAGATACGCAGTATTTT. Translation: CAWGTDTQYF.

Many counts were recorded for this clonotype. CDR3 sequence reads: CASSYGTRLNEQYF. The CDR3 DNA sequence: TGTGCCAGCAGTTACGGGACTAGGCTTAACGAGCAGTACTTC. The chain recombines TRBV6-5 with TRBJ2-7, with 8 bases matching TRBD2. The CDR3 is 14 amino acids. Germline CDR1 is MNHEY and CDR2 is SVGAGI. J lost 5 bases, V lost 2 bases, and 5 bases had no gene match.

The V gene is TRBV28, the J gene TRBJ2-2; D gene uncertain. V lost 5 bases to trimming and J lost 7 bases, with 8 bases between them. Germline CDR1 and CDR2: MDHEN and SYDVKM. The CDR3 is 12 residues long. CDR3 DNA: TGTGCCAGCAGTCCACCGCTCGGGGAGCTGTTTTTT. Translated: CASSPPLGELFF.

Worth noting for this clonotype: Since a much larger clone is just one base distant, this may be a read error. The chain combines TRBV30 with TRBJ1-1, with a weak D call TRBD1 (6 bases). V was clipped by 3 bases and J by 3 bases, with 17 bases between them. The germline V gene has CDR1 GTSNPN and CDR2 SVGIG (reference sequence). The CDR3 sequence is 15 residues long. CDR3 loop: CAWRGGGPMDTEAFF. The CDR3 region has the DNA TGTGCCTGGAGGGGAGGGGGGCCTATGGACACTGAAGCTTTCTTT.

This clonotype showed up many times. This chain links TRBV30 with TRBJ2-3; D is unclear. The CDR3 extends over 13 amino acids. V lost 3 bases, J lost 5 bases, and 12 bases lay in between. CDR1 is GTSNPN and CDR2 is SVGIG in the germline V gene (reference sequence). Written as DNA, the CDR3 is TGTGCCTGGAGGTCCCTTAGTAGAGATACGCAGTATTTT. This translates into CAWRSLSRDTQYF.

The J gene is TRBJ2-1, the V gene TRBV25-1, with D uncertain. This CDR3 region has 15 residues. Germline CDR1 MGHDK, CDR2 SYGVNS. V lost 4 bases to trimming and J lost 9 bases, with 19 bases between them. The CDR3 reads CASSAPFAVGAEQFF. The CDR3 DNA is TGTGCCAGCAGTGCCCCGTTCGCTGTAGGTGCTGAGCAGTTCTTC. Full variable domain (outside the CDR3, taken from reference TRBV25-1 and TRBJ2-1): EADIYQTPRYLVIGTGKKITLECSQTMGHDKMYWYQQDPGMELHLIHYSYGVNSTEKGDLSSESTVSRIRTEHFPLTLESARPSHTSQYLCASSAPFAVGAEQFFGPGTRLTVL.

This clonotype was observed a few times. V is TRBV20-1 and J is TRBJ2-7; 7 bases agree with TRBD1. The CDR3 sequence is 14 residues long. The trim removed 5 bases at V and 6 bases at J, leaving 13 bases unmatched. CDR1 and CDR2 (germline): DFQATT, SNEGSKA (reference sequence). This chain's CDR3 is CSAPKGTVLGEQYF. DNA of the CDR3: TGCAGTGCTCCCAAAGGGACAGTTTTGGGCGAGCAGTACTTC.

The V gene is TRBV27, the J gene TRBJ2-5, with 10 bases lining up with TRBD1. The CDR3 runs 16 residues. The V gene end was trimmed by 2 bases and the J gene end by 10 bases; junction bases not matched to a gene: 13. From germline, CDR1 is MNHEY and CDR2 SMNVEV (reference sequence). The CDR3 sequence is CASSLIRPRTGGDQYF. The CDR3 DNA reads TGTGCCAGCAGTTTAATTCGCCCCAGGACAGGGGGGGACCAGTACTTC.

Turning to this clonotype: A clone one base away is much larger, so this may be a read error. The chain joins TRBV11-2 to TRBJ2-1, with TRBD2 identical over 9 bases. The CDR3 consists of 16 residues. With V trimmed by 4 bases and J by 4 bases, 8 bases remained unmatched. CDR1 is SGHAT and CDR2 is FQNNGV in the germline V gene. The CDR3 reads CASSSAGGPGYNEQFF. In nucleotides, the CDR3 is TGTGCCAGCAGCTCTGCGGGAGGGCCCGGTTACAATGAGCAGTTCTTC. The full variable domain, completed using reference TRBV11-2 and TRBJ2-1, is EAGVAQSPRYKIIEKRQSVAFWCNPISGHATLYWYQQILGQGPKLLIQFQNNGVVDDSQLPKDRFSAERLKGVDSTLKIQPAKLEDSAVYLCASSSAGGPGYNEQFFGPGTRLTVL.

This clonotype has a single count. This rearrangement joins TRBV7-3 to TRBJ2-3, with TRBD2 as a possible D gene (5 bases). Looked up from germline, CDR1 is SGHTA and CDR2 is FQGTGA. The V gene lost 6 bases and the J gene lost 0 bases, with 13 bases spanning the gap. The CDR3 contains 15 residues. The CDR3 here is CASSYGGFSTDTQYF. The CDR3 DNA reads TGTGCCAGCAGTTACGGCGGGTTCAGCACAGATACGCAGTATTTT. The variable domain in full, completed from reference TRBV7-3 and TRBJ2-3, reads GAGVSQTPSNKVTEKGKYVELRCDPISGHTALYWYRQSLGQGPEFLIYFQGTGAADDSGLPNDRFFAVRPEGSVSTLKIQRTERGDSAVYLCASSYGGFSTDTQYFGPGTRLTVL.

This clonotype was recorded at least ten times. The chain combines TRBV20-1 with TRBJ2-1, with 14 bases that match TRBD2. Germline V CDR1 and CDR2: DFQATT, SNEGSKA (reference sequence). V was pared by 2 bases and J by 10 bases, with 16 bases of the junction left unmatched. This CDR3 comprises 18 residues. Written as DNA, the CDR3 is TGCAGTGCTAGACTGGGACTAGCGGGAGTTCGGGTTAGTAAGGAGCAGTTCTTC. This gives the protein CSARLGLAGVRVSKEQFF.

This clonotype was found a few times. This chain uses TRBV5-1 with TRBJ2-3, with D unclear. Looked up from germline, CDR1 is SGHRS and CDR2 is YFSETQ. The CDR3 loop spans 13 amino acids. V lost 3 bases, J lost 3 bases, and 8 bases lay in between. For the CDR3, the DNA is TGCGCCAGCAGCTACGGATCGACAGATACGCAGTATTTT. Protein product: CASSYGSTDTQYF. Full variable domain (rest looked up from reference TRBV5-1 and TRBJ2-3): KAGVTQTPRYLIKTRGQQVTLSCSPISGHRSVSWYQQTPGQGLQFLFEYFSETQRNKGNFPGRFSGRQFSNSRSEMNVSTLELGDSALYLCASSYGSTDTQYFGPGTRLTVL.

This clonotype appeared many times. The rearrangement uses TRBV27 and TRBJ1-1; no clear D gene. This CDR3 has 15 residues. The V and J ends lost 5 bases and 3 bases respectively, with 16 bases between them. CDR1 is MNHEY, CDR2 SMNVEV, per germline (reference sequence). In DNA form, the CDR3 reads TGTGCCAGCAGTCCCTTGGGAAAACGGGACACTGAAGCTTTCTTT. This translates into CASSPLGKRDTEAFF.

This clonotype has a handful of counts. The chain joins TRBV6-1 to TRBJ2-7; tentative D call: TRBD1 (7 bases). CDR1 and CDR2 (germline): MNHNS, SASEGT. The CDR3 spans 14 residues. V was cut by 2 bases and J by 2 bases, with 10 bases left in between. The CDR3 coding sequence is TGTGCCAGCAGTGAACAGGGGGGCCCCTACGAGCAGTACTTC. Its protein is CASSEQGGPYEQYF.

This clonotype was detected ten times or more. The V call is TRBV2, the J call TRBJ2-2; maybe TRBD2 (5 bases). In germline, CDR1 is SNHLY, CDR2 FYNNEI. CDR3 length: 13 residues. The ends were cut back, 6 bases at V and 4 bases at J, with 9 bases in the middle. CDR3 nucleotide sequence: TGTGCCAGCAGACCTACTAGCACCGGGGAGCTGTTTTTT. This translates into CASRPTSTGELFF.

CDR3 region: CASSLGLGRSYTEAFF. Written as DNA, the CDR3 is TGTGCCAGCAGCTTAGGTCTTGGGAGGTCGTACACTGAAGCTTTCTTT. The chain carries TRBV7-2 and TRBJ1-1, with no clear D. The germline V gene encodes CDR1 SGHTA and CDR2 FQGNSA. Trimming removed 1 base at V and 3 bases at J, with 15 bases between. The CDR3 runs 16 residues.

This clonotype was seen ten or more times. The chain links TRBV7-8 to TRBJ2-1, with D tentatively TRBD2 (6 bases). Germline assignment: CDR1 SGHVS and CDR2 FQNEAQ. V lost 5 bases to trimming and J lost 6 bases, with 14 bases between them. The CDR3 has 14 residues. DNA for the CDR3: TGTGCCAGCAGCCCTGGGACTCGCACCAATGAGCAGTTCTTC. Protein product: CASSPGTRTNEQFF.

In its sample, this clonotype was seen many times. The chain combines TRBV6-1 with TRBJ2-5, with D perhaps matching TRBD1 (5 bases). There are 17 residues in the CDR3. V shed 7 bases and J shed 4 bases, with 25 bases lying between them. CDR1 and CDR2 (germline): MNHNS, SASEGT. The CDR3 DNA reads TGTGCCAGCAACAGACCCTCAGGGCGAACGGTGAGAGAGACCCAGTACTTC. It specifies CASNRPSGRTVRETQYF.

The table lists this clonotype with many counts. The V and J genes are TRBV30 and TRBJ2-5, with D tentatively TRBD2 (5 bases). Germline CDR1 is GTSNPN and CDR2 is SVGIG (reference sequence). Trimming removed 0 bases at V and 5 bases at J, with 10 bases between. This CDR3 is built from 13 residues. The CDR3 DNA follows: TGTGCCTGGAGTGTACGGTGGAGGGAGACCCAGTACTTC. Protein: CAWSVRWRETQYF.

The V gene is TRBV10-3, the J gene TRBJ2-1, with 11 bases matching TRBD2. The junction had 3 bases not matched to a gene; V was cut back by 6 bases and J by 2 bases. Germline V lookup: CDR1 ENHRY, CDR2 SYGVKD. The CDR3 spans 15 residues. CDR3 loop: CAISETSGTYNEQFF. The CDR3 DNA follows: TGTGCCATCAGCGAGACTAGCGGGACCTACAATGAGCAGTTCTTC.

The chain couples TRBV5-1 to TRBJ1-5; D uncertain. V lost 1 base and J lost 6, with 14 bases in between. The germline CDR1 and CDR2 sequences are SGHRS and YFSETQ. The CDR3 runs to 15 residues. This CDR3 reads CASSLSGWEGQPQHF. The DNA for the CDR3 is TGCGCCAGCAGCTTGTCCGGCTGGGAGGGTCAGCCCCAGCATTTT.

The table lists this clonotype with many counts. This chain links TRBV27 with TRBJ1-1; unclear D gene. The CDR3 totals 13 residues. V lost 6 bases and J lost 2, with 10 bases in between. Per germline, CDR1 MNHEY and CDR2 SMNVEV (reference sequence). CDR3 sequence reads: CASSLSDNTEAFF. The CDR3 DNA follows: TGTGCCAGCAGCTTAAGTGACAACACTGAAGCTTTCTTT.

This clonotype was counted ten times or more. The chain is built from TRBV3-1 and TRBJ2-7; 9 bases agree with TRBD1. CDR3 length: 15 residues. In germline, CDR1 is LGHDT, CDR2 YNNKEL (reference sequence). V shed 0 bases, J shed 6 bases, and the junction held 6 bases outside the gene matches. The CDR3 DNA sequence: TGTGCCAGCAGCCAAGATTTCGGGACAGGGCGCGAGCAGTACTTC. As protein: CASSQDFGTGREQYF.

This clonotype turned up a few times. The chain employs TRBV6-1 and TRBJ1-2; D call uncertain. Germline lookup yields CDR1 MNHNS and CDR2 SASEGT. V was pared by 4 bases and J by 3 bases, with 12 bases between. This CDR3 is 14 amino acids long. CDR3 DNA: TGTGCCAGCAGTGGAGTCACGAATCACTATGGCTACACCTTC. Protein sequence: CASSGVTNHYGYTF.